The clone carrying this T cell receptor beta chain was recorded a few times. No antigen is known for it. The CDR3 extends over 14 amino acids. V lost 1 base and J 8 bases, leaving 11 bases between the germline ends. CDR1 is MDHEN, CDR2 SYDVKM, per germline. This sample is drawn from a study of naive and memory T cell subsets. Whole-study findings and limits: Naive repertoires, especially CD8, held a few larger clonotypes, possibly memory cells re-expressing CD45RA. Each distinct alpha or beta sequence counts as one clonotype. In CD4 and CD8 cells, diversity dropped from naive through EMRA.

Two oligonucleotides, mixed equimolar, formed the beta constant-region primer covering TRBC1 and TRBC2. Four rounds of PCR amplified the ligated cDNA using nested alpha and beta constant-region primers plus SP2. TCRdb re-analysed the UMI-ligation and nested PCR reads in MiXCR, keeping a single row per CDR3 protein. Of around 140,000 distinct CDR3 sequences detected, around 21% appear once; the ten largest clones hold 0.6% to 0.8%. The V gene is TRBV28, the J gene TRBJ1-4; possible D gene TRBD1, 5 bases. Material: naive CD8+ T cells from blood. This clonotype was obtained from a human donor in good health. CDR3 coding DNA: TGTGCCAGCAGTTTATCGGGGGAATCGGAAAAACTGTTTTTT. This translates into CASSLSGESEKLFF.